This T cell receptor beta chain derives from a study of OX40 agonist ivuxolimab in advanced cancers. As for the study in general: At 82.7% male, the cohort had a mean age of 60 years, ranging from about 20 to 80. Previous treatment with anti-PD-1, anti-PD-L1 or anti-CTLA-4 therapy was allowed; 40% had received some.

The CDR3 loop spans 12 amino acids. In germline, CDR1 is MNHEY, CDR2 SVGAGI. Deletions cut 6 bases from V and 2 bases from J, with 7 bases between. General study results and limits: The study observed clonal expansion of CD4+ and CD8+ blood T cells by week 6 at 0.1 to 3.0 mg/kg. People who partly responded at 0.1-3.0 mg/kg had some of the least clonal expansion seen.

Comments on this clone: The antigen remains undetermined.

Produced via immunoSEQ multiplex PCR; TCRdb's table is partial and in-frame only. The sample has around 90,000 clones; over 75% are singletons. V gene TRBV6-5 combines with J gene TRBJ1-2; D possibly corresponds to TRBD1 (5 bases). The sequence came from an adult with an advanced solid tumor such as melanoma, head and neck, liver or kidney cancer. Source: CD4+ or CD8+ T cells sorted from blood, taken in a trial of the OX40 agonist ivuxolimab. CDR3 DNA: TGTGCCAGCAGCAGGGACAACTATGGCTACACCTTC. Residues: CASSRDNYGYTF.